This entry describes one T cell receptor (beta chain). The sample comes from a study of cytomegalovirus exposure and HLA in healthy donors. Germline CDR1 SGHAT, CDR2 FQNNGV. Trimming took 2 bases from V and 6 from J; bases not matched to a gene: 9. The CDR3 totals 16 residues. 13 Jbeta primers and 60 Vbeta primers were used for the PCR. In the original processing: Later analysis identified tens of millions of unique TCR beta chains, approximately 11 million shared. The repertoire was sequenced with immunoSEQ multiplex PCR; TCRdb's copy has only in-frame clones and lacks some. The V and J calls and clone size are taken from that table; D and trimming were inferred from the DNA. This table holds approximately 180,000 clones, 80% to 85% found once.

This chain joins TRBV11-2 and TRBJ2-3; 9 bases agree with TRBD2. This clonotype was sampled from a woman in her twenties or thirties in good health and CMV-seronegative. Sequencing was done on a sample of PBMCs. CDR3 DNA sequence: TGTGCCAGCAGCTTATTGGGACTAGCCCTCATGGATACGCAGTATTTT. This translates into CASSLLGLALMDTQYF.